What follows are 17 T cell receptor beta chains derived from one specimen sequenced in a study of cytomegalovirus exposure and HLA in healthy donors. Clones were sequenced by immunoSEQ multiplex PCR, and TCRdb holds only the in-frame ones, with some missing. This table has about 200,000 clones, less than 90% appearing once. The sequenced sample was PBMCs. The receptors were sampled from a woman aged 18-29 years in good health and CMV-seronegative.

The chain links TRBV27 to TRBJ1-5; D is ambiguous. The germline CDR1 and CDR2 sequences are MNHEY and SMNVEV (reference sequence). The V and J ends lost 2 bases and 5 bases respectively, with 13 bases between them. The CDR3 consists of 15 residues. CDR3: CASSLGRGNHQPQHF. DNA of the CDR3: TGTGCCAGCAGTTTAGGACGGGGAAATCATCAGCCCCAGCATTTT.

The gene calls are TRBV25-1 and TRBJ2-7; D possibly matches TRBD1 or TRBD2 (5 bases each). CDR1 MGHDK and CDR2 SYGVNS come from the germline V gene. The CDR3 totals 15 residues. Trimming cost V 1 base and J 6 bases, with 16 bases left between them. The DNA for the CDR3 is TGTGCCAGCAGTGAATTAGGGCAGGGTGGGAGCGAGCAGTACTTC. It yields the protein CASSELGQGGSEQYF.

V and J are TRBV7-8 and TRBJ1-4; D is ambiguous. With 5 bases removed from V and 2 bases from J, the gap between germline ends came to 12 bases. The CDR3 has 15 amino acids. CDR1 is SGHVS and CDR2 is FQNEAQ in the germline V gene. DNA for the CDR3: TGTGCCAGCAGCCCACTAGGGCAGACTAATGAAAAACTGTTTTTT. This gives the protein CASSPLGQTNEKLFF.

The genes are TRBV6-5 and TRBJ1-2; TRBD1 aligns across 7 bases. CDR3 size: 15 residues. Germline CDR1 reads MNHEY; CDR2 reads SVGAGI. V gave up 2 bases and J gave up 7 bases; unmatched junction bases: 10. The CDR3: CASSYNPGGAAGYTF. The CDR3, as DNA: TGTGCCAGCAGTTACAACCCAGGGGGGGCTGCTGGCTACACCTTC.

The chain is built from TRBV6-6 and TRBJ2-1, with 11 bases matching TRBD2. Trimming removed 4 bases from V and 6 bases from J; junction bases left unmatched: 8. The germline gives CDR1 MNHNY, CDR2 SVGAGI (reference sequence). The CDR3 consists of 16 residues. CDR3 in amino acids: CASSSLIAGGGNEQFF. CDR3 sequence (DNA): TGTGCCAGCAGTTCCCTCATAGCGGGAGGGGGCAATGAGCAGTTCTTC.

As to this clone: The sample contains more than one DNA sequence encoding this CDR3. V is TRBV6-5 and J is TRBJ1-1; D gene ambiguous. CDR1 and CDR2 (germline): MNHEY, SVGAGI. The CDR3 sequence is 13 residues long. Trimming left V 0 bases short and J 1 base short, with 3 bases between. The CDR3 DNA reads as TGTGCCAGCAGTTACTCGAAGAACACTGAAGCTTTCTTT. Encoded protein: CASSYSKNTEAFF.

This sequence joins TRBV19 and TRBJ2-7; D is unresolved. The germline V and J ends were trimmed by 6 bases and 3 bases, with 12 bases remaining between them. Per germline, CDR1 LNHDA and CDR2 SQIVND (reference sequence). This CDR3 region has 13 residues. CDR3 nucleotides: TGTGCCAGTAGCCTGACTGGGTTCTACGAGCAGTACTTC. This sequence encodes CASSLTGFYEQYF.

This clone has more than one count but fewer than ten. The chain joins TRBV7-9 to TRBJ2-5; 10 nucleotides line up with TRBD2. Germline CDR1 is SEHNR and CDR2 is FQNEAQ (reference sequence). V was clipped by 1 base and J by 4 bases; unmatched bases: 9. The CDR3 is 17 residues long. CDR3 coding DNA: TGTGCCAGCAGCTTAGATGGTAGCGGGAGGCGCTCAGAGACCCAGTACTTC. It specifies CASSLDGSGRRSETQYF.

This clone appeared a few times. The J gene is TRBJ1-1, the V gene TRBV19, with a possible D match to TRBD1 (5 bases). Trimming removed 1 base at V and 4 bases at J, with 7 bases between. CDR3 length: 13 residues. The germline V gene encodes CDR1 LNHDA and CDR2 SQIVND (reference sequence). CDR3 in DNA: TGTGCCAGTAGTATAGCGAGGGGCACTGAAGCTTTCTTT. Translating gives CASSIARGTEAFF.

The rearrangement uses TRBV4-1 and TRBJ1-3; D may be TRBD1 (5 bases). The V gene lost 2 bases and the J gene lost 2 bases, with 7 bases spanning the gap. The CDR3 loop spans 14 amino acids. Germline V lookup: CDR1 MGHRA, CDR2 YSYEKL. The CDR3 DNA reads as TGCGCCAGCAGCCAACTGGGACCTGGAAACACCATATATTTT. Translating gives CASSQLGPGNTIYF.

The V and J genes are TRBV4-2 and TRBJ2-7; D not resolved. Deletions cut 4 bases from V and 0 bases from J, with 7 bases between. The CDR3 is 13 amino acids. The V gene's germline CDR1 is LGHNA and CDR2 YNFKEQ. CDR3 sequence (DNA): TGTGCCAGCAGCCCGACTCTCTCCTACGAGCAGTACTTC. Translated, it gives CASSPTLSYEQYF.

The chain couples TRBV19 to TRBJ1-4, with no clear D. CDR3 size: 13 residues. V was trimmed by 4 bases and J by 7 bases, leaving 10 bases between them. Germline CDR1 reads LNHDA; CDR2 reads SQIVND (reference sequence). CDR3 residues: CASSRSRGEKLFF. The CDR3 bases are TGTGCCAGTAGTAGGAGCCGGGGTGAAAAACTGTTTTTT.

CDR3 DNA: TGTGCCAGCGCTGTTGATTCCTACGAGCAGTACTTC. Its protein is CASAVDSYEQYF. This chain uses TRBV6-6 with TRBJ2-7; D unclear. Germline assignment: CDR1 MNHNY and CDR2 SVGAGI (reference sequence). V was clipped by 8 bases and J by 1 base, with 9 bases between them. This CDR3 comprises 12 residues.

This chain joins TRBV6-1 and TRBJ1-1, with 7 nucleotides matching TRBD1. This CDR3 region has 14 residues. Trimming removed 9 bases from V and 0 bases from J; junction bases left unmatched: 7. Germline lookup yields CDR1 MNHNS and CDR2 SASEGT. CDR3 DNA sequence: TGTGCCAGTTGGGACAGACTAATGAACACTGAAGCTTTCTTT. It translates to CASWDRLMNTEAFF.

The chain links TRBV12-5 to TRBJ2-2, with D tentatively TRBD2 (5 bases). This CDR3 region has 17 residues. Germline-derived CDR1 and CDR2 are LGHNT and FRNRAP. Deletions cut 0 bases from V and 7 bases from J, with 18 bases between. The CDR3 loop reads CASGLVPGVGRGGELFF. The CDR3 DNA reads as TGTGCTAGTGGTTTGGTACCCGGTGTGGGCCGGGGCGGGGAGCTGTTTTTT.

This sequence joins TRBV7-3 and TRBJ2-7; 10 nucleotides align to TRBD1. CDR3 length: 14 residues. CDR1 and CDR2 (germline): SGHTA, FQGTGA. Germline trimming cut 5 bases from V and 3 bases from J; bases unmatched to any gene: 4. The CDR3 sequence: CASSPGTGDYEQYF. CDR3 nucleotides: TGTGCCAGCAGCCCCGGGACAGGGGACTACGAGCAGTACTTC.

The chain is built from TRBV18 and TRBJ1-2, with TRBD1 as a possible D gene (5 bases). Trimming shortened V by 0 bases and J by 4 bases, and 9 bases separated the two germline ends. Looked up from germline, CDR1 is KGHSH and CDR2 is LQKENI. The CDR3 is 14 amino acids. CDR3 bases: TGTGCCAGCTCACCACCACAGGATTCCTATGGCTACACCTTC. It encodes CASSPPQDSYGYTF.